The rows below give T cell receptor beta chains drawn from one sample of a study of T cell repertoires in cytomegalovirus infection. TCRdb called the reads again in MiXCR, with one record for every CDR3 protein. The sample contains hundreds of thousands of distinct CDR3 sequences, roughly 30% of which appear only once. These TCRs' antigens remain unknown. The material sequenced was cultured CD8+ T cells from PBMCs, taken from culture after CMV antigen stimulation. The origin of the receptors is a human donor in good health (CMV status not recorded). Some clones in this sample may be carry-over from other donors' samples. CDR3s leave out the opening cysteine and the closing phenylalanine or tryptophan.

v_gene	CDR3aa
TRBV7-2	ASSLEGRRGLF
TRBV6-5	ASSYGIGMNTGELF
TRBV10-3	AITPEGGWTEAF
TRBV19	ASSIDKRGRQPQH
TRBV9	ASSVEERVGSPLH
TRBV10-3	AIGHAREGARGYT
TRBV7-6	ASSFSGGASGGELF
TRBV6-5	ASSYYINEKLF
TRBV20-1	SVPRGTGELF
TRBV9	ASSVNEAGVRVEQF
TRBV7-9	ASSGGGADNEQF
TRBV7-8	ASSLLSGYPYNEQF
TRBV27	ASSKPGGGGVNEQF
TRBV5-1	ASRLQGYEQY
TRBV10-2	ASSVFRGAVRLQETQY
TRBV10-3	AISDWGLAGGNEQF
TRBV7-3	ASSHAGLAGYNEQF
TRBV4-3	ASSQGRYNEKLF
TRBV7-6	ASSLALPGGTYEQY
TRBV27	ASSDRPFFHYGYT
TRBV20-1	SARDSERGIGKLF
TRBV27	ASGWTAREQF
TRBV2	ASSFSGGAVIGGTDTQY
TRBV12-3/TRBV12-4	ASSLSPPT
TRBV7-9	ASTTPHGYT
TRBV12-5	ASGQGGRVPDTQY
TRBV27	ASSFPTSGAQNEQF
TRBV6-2/TRBV6-3	ASGPRQEVQPQH
TRBV7-9	ASSSLEGSGAGNTIY
TRBV6-5	ASSLISRDRGQGYT
TRBV6-2/TRBV6-3	ASRATRTDTQY
TRBV12-3/TRBV12-4	ASSRLSDRGSGYT
TRBV19	ASSIGLDEQF
TRBV6-6	ASTGEDGYT
TRBV14	ASTDPYSGNTIY
TRBV14	ASSLLPLDLRLN
TRBV19	ATRWTGHSNQPQH
TRBV7-2	ASRLYNEQF
TRBV7-9	ASNITGLANQPQH
TRBV15	ATSPPTRGNQPQH
TRBV2	ASLDRRSQY
TRBV6-5	ASSYGGETQY
TRBV6-2/TRBV6-3	ASSSPLRESTDTQY
TRBV12-3/TRBV12-4	ASSLLSGDTGELF
TRBV6-1	ASSSRTSGVSYNKQF